This paragraph covers one T cell receptor (beta chain) sequence. V was clipped by 0 bases and J by 2 bases, with 20 bases between them. CDR3 length equals 18 residues. Looked up from germline, CDR1 is SGDLS and CDR2 is YYNGEE. TCRdb fed the RT-PCR reads into MiXCR, producing one record per CDR3 protein. The sample carries about 680,000 distinct CDR3 sequences, 14% recorded once. Sequencing was performed on memory CD4+ T cells from blood. This TCR came from a female donor in good health, serving as a healthy control. The chain joins TRBV9 to TRBJ2-5, with D perhaps TRBD2 (6 bases). The CDR3 is CASSVVCRLSGCQETQYF. In nucleotides, the CDR3 is TGTGCCAGCAGCGTAGTATGTAGACTAAGCGGGTGTCAAGAGACCCAGTACTTC.